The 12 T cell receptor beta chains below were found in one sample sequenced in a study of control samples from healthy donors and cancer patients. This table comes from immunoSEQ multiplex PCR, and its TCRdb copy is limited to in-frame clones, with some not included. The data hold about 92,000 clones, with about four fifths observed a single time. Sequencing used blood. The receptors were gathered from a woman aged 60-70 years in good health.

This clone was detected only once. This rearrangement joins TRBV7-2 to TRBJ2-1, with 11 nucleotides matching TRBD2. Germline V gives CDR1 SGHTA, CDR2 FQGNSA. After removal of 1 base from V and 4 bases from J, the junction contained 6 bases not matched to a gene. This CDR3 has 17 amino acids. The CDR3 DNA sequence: TGTGCCAGCAGCTTAGGTATTACTAGCGGGGGATACAATGAGCAGTTCTTC. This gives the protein CASSLGITSGGYNEQFF.

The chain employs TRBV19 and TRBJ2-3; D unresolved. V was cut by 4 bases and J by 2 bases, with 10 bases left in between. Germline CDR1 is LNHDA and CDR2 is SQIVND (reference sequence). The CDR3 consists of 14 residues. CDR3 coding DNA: TGTGCCAGTAGTACGACGGTGGCCACAGATACGCAGTATTTT. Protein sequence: CASSTTVATDTQYF.

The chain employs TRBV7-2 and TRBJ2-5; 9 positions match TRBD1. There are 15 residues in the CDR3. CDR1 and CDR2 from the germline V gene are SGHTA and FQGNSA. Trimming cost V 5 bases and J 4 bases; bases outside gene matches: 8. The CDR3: CASSRATGGGETQYF. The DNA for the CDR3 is TGTGCCAGCAGCAGGGCCACAGGGGGCGGAGAGACCCAGTACTTC.

The CDR3 DNA is TGTGCCAGCAGTTACGCCGGGGAGCGGCACGAGCAGTACTTC. Encoded protein: CASSYAGERHEQYF. This sequence joins TRBV6-5 and TRBJ2-7; tentative D call: TRBD2 (5 bases). The germline V and J ends were trimmed by 2 bases and 5 bases, with 13 bases remaining between them. Germline CDR1 and CDR2: MNHEY and SVGAGI. This CDR3 contains 14 residues.

Here the CDR3 reads CASSLALSPETQYF. The CDR3 DNA sequence: TGCGCCAGCAGCTTGGCCTTATCACCAGAGACCCAGTACTTC. The V call is TRBV5-1, the J call TRBJ2-5; D remains unclear. The ends were cut back, 0 bases at V and 4 bases at J, with 10 bases in the middle. The germline CDR1 and CDR2 sequences are SGHRS and YFSETQ. CDR3 length: 14 amino acids.

The CDR3 is CASSKDEQFF. CDR3 DNA sequence: TGTGCCAGCAGCAAGGATGAGCAGTTCTTC. The chain recombines TRBV21-1 with TRBJ2-1. TRBV21-1 is a pseudogene locus. This CDR3 is built from 10 residues.

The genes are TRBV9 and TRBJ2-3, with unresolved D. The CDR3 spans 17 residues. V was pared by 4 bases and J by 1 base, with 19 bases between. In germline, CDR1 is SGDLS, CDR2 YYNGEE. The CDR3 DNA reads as TGTGCCAGCAGCCTGCATGCCCTGGGCGCGGGCACAGATACGCAGTATTTT. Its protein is CASSLHALGAGTDTQYF.

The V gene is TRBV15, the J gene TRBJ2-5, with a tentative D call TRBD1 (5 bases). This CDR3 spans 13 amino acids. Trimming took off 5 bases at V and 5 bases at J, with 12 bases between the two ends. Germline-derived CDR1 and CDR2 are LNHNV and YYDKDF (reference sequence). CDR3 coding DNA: TGTGCCACCAGCGGTCCATACAGGGAGACCCAGTACTTC. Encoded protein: CATSGPYRETQYF.

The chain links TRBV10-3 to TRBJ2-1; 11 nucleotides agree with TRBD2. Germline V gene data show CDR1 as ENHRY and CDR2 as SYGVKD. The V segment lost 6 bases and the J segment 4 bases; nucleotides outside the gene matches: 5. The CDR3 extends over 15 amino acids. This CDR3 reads CAISGTSGNYNEQFF. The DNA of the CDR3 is TGTGCCATCAGCGGGACTAGCGGAAATTACAATGAGCAGTTCTTC.

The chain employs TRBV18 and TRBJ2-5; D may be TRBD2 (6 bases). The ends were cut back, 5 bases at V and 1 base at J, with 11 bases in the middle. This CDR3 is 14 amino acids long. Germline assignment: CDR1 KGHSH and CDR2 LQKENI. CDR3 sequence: CASSSNGGQETQYF. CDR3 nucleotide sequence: TGTGCCAGCTCATCAAACGGGGGCCAAGAGACCCAGTACTTC. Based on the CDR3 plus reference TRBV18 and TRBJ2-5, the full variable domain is NAGVMQNPRHLVRRRGQEARLRCSPMKGHSHVYWYRQLPEEGLKFMVYLQKENIIDESGMPKERFSAEFPKEGPSILRIQQVVRGDSAAYFCASSSNGGQETQYFGPGTRLLVL.

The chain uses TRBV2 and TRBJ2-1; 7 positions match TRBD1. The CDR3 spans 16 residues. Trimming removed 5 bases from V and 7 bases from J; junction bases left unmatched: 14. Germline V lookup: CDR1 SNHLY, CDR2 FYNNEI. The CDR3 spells CASSSRDREFLNEQFF. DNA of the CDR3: TGTGCCAGCAGTAGTCGAGACAGGGAGTTTTTGAATGAGCAGTTCTTC. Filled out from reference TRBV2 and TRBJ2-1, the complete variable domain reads EPEVTQTPSHQVTQMGQEVILRCVPISNHLYFYWYRQILGQKVEFLVSFYNNEISEKSEIFDDQFSVERPDGSNFTLKIRSTKLEDSAMYFCASSSRDREFLNEQFFGPGTRLTVL.

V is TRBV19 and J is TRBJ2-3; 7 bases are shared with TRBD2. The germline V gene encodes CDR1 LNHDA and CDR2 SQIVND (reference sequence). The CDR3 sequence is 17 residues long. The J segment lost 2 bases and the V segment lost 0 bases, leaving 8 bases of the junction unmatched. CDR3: CASSIEGASGITDTQYF. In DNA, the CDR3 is TGTGCCAGTAGTATAGAAGGGGCAAGCGGGATCACAGATACGCAGTATTTT.